This entry concerns a single TCR beta chain. This CDR3 region has 14 residues. Trimming removed 6 bases at V and 3 bases at J, with 15 bases between. CDR1 is SEHNR, CDR2 FQNEAQ, per germline (reference sequence). This entry comes from a study of long-term antiretroviral therapy in people with HIV. Survey level was the resolution at which the v3.0 immunoSEQ assay ran. The table came from immunoSEQ multiplex PCR; TCRdb's copy has only in-frame clones and leaves some out. The sample consists of some 15,000 clones, roughly four fifths of them appearing once. The sequenced sample was unsorted PBMCs, obtained 1.8 years before starting antiretroviral therapy. This rearrangement joins TRBV7-9 to TRBJ2-7; a possible D gene is TRBD2 (5 bases). The TCR originated in a woman between 40 and 50 years old with HIV. The CDR3 DNA reads TGTGCCAGCAGGGCCGCCGGGATTTTCTACGAGCAGTACTTC. This codes for CASRAAGIFYEQYF.